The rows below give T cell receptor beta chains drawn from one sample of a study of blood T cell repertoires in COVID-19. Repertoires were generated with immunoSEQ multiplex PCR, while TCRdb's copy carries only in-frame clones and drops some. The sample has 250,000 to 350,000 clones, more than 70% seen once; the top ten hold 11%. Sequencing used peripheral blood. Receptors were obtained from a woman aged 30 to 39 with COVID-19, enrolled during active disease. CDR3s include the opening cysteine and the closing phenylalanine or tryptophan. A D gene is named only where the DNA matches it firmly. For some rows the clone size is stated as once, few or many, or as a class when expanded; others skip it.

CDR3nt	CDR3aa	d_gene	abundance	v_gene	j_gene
TGTGCCAGCAGTGAAGCGGGGGGGGCTCATCAGCCCCAGCATTTT	CASSEAGGAHQPQHF	-	-	TRBV6-1	TRBJ1-5
TGTGCCACCAGTGACCGACGACTAGTTAGCACAGATACGCAGTATTTT	CATSDRRLVSTDTQYF	-	-	TRBV24-1	TRBJ2-3
TGTGCCAGCAGCTTAGGTTTGGGCGAAGTCGGCGAAAAACTGTTTTTT	CASSLGLGEVGEKLFF	-	once	TRBV7-9	TRBJ1-4
TGTGCCAGCAGCTTAAGCGTGTCTTATTCACCCCTCCACTTT	CASSLSVSYSPLHF	-	-	TRBV7-8	TRBJ1-6
TGTGCCAGCAGCGTAGCTGGACAGACCTACGAGCAGTACTTC	CASSVAGQTYEQYF	-	-	TRBV9	TRBJ2-7
TGCGCCAGCAGCCTTACAGGGTCTGGGGCCAACGTCCTGACTTTC	CASSLTGSGANVLTF	-	-	TRBV5-1	TRBJ2-6
TGTGCCAGCAGCTTGGGAGGGTTGCCAGAAGCTTTCTTT	CASSLGGLPEAFF	-	-	TRBV5-6	TRBJ1-1
TGTGCCAGCAGCAGATTACAGGGGGCGAGAGAAAAACTGTTTTTT	CASSRLQGAREKLFF	TRBD1	-	TRBV7-9	TRBJ1-4
TGTGCCAGCAGTTTATGGTCAGCGTTTAATTCACCCCTCCACTTT	CASSLWSAFNSPLHF	-	-	TRBV27	TRBJ1-6
TGCAGCGTCGTCACACCCCCAGCTAACTATGGCTACACCTTC	CSVVTPPANYGYTF	-	-	TRBV29-1	TRBJ1-2
TGCGCCAGCAGCCAAGACCCCAGGGATGGTCACCTCCACTTT	CASSQDPRDGHLHF	-	once	TRBV4-3	TRBJ1-6
TGTGCCAGCGACGGGGGGGTTAATGAAAAACTGTTTTTT	CASDGGVNEKLFF	-	-	TRBV6-5	TRBJ1-4
TGCGCCAGCAGCCAAGATACGAGCCCGTACAATGAGCAGTTCTTC	CASSQDTSPYNEQFF	-	-	TRBV4-1	TRBJ2-1
TGTGCCAGTTTGCGGCGGCCCGAGGGCATTCAGTACTTC	CASLRRPEGIQYF	-	-	TRBV28	TRBJ2-4
TGTGCCGGCAGTTACGCACAGGGTGGCACCGGGGAGCTGTTTTTT	CAGSYAQGGTGELFF	-	once	TRBV6-5	TRBJ2-2
TGCGCCAGCAGCCAAGACCCGGGACTGGGCTCCTACGAGCAGTACTTC	CASSQDPGLGSYEQYF	-	-	TRBV4-3	TRBJ2-7
TGTGCCAGCAGCGCGAGACAGGGGGCGGGCACCGGGGAGCTGTTTTTT	CASSARQGAGTGELFF	TRBD1	-	TRBV5-4	TRBJ2-2
TGTGCCTGGAGACCACCCCGAGGACTAGCGGGAGATGCATACGAGCAGTACTTC	CAWRPPRGLAGDAYEQYF	TRBD2	-	TRBV30	TRBJ2-7
TGTGCCAGCAGCCGGGACAGGGACACAGATACGCAGTATTTT	CASSRDRDTDTQYF	TRBD1	-	TRBV3-1/TRBV3-2	TRBJ2-3
TGTGCCAGCAGCTTAGGAGGAAATCATCAGCCCCAGCATTTT	CASSLGGNHQPQHF	-	-	TRBV7-9	TRBJ1-5
TGTGCCTGGAAGGGGGATGCCAAAAACATTCAGTACTTC	CAWKGDAKNIQYF	-	-	TRBV30	TRBJ2-4
TGTGCCAGCACAGGCGGGAAGGGTTTGGAAGAGACCCAGTACTTC	CASTGGKGLEETQYF	-	-	TRBV9	TRBJ2-5
TGTGCCAGCAGCCTAAACAGGGCACGCAATCAGCCCCAGCATTTT	CASSLNRARNQPQHF	-	-	TRBV7-2	TRBJ1-5
TGTGCCAGCAGCTTAGAGGGGCAGAGATTAGGGCAGCCCCAGCATTTT	CASSLEGQRLGQPQHF	-	-	TRBV7-8	TRBJ1-5
TGCGCCAGCAGCTTGGATCCGGGGGGTGGAAACACCATATATTTT	CASSLDPGGGNTIYF	-	once	TRBV5-1	TRBJ1-3
TGCAGCGCGACAGGGGCCCAACGGGTCACCGGGGAGCTGTTTTTT	CSATGAQRVTGELFF	TRBD1	few	TRBV29-1	TRBJ2-2
TGTGCCACCAGTGATCCCGGGACAGGGAACGCCGGGGAGCTGTTTTTT	CATSDPGTGNAGELFF	TRBD1	-	TRBV24-1	TRBJ2-2
TGTGCCAGCAGTGAAGCTTGGGCTTTGGAGACCCAGTACTTC	CASSEAWALETQYF	-	-	TRBV2	TRBJ2-5
TGTGCCAGCAGCCAGGGTTACAATTCACCCCTCCACTTT	CASSQGYNSPLHF	-	-	TRBV12-3/TRBV12-4	TRBJ1-6
TGTGCCAGCAGCAGTGGACTAGCGGGAGGGGGCAATGAGCAGTTCTTC	CASSSGLAGGGNEQFF	TRBD2	-	TRBV7-2	TRBJ2-1
TGCGCCAGCAGCTTGGAAGAGGGATCCACCGGGGAGCTGTTTTTT	CASSLEEGSTGELFF	-	-	TRBV5-1	TRBJ2-2
TGTGCCAGCAGCGGACAGGGTTATGATACGCAGTATTTT	CASSGQGYDTQYF	TRBD1	-	TRBV7-2	TRBJ2-3
TGTGCCAGCAGTGAAGACAGGAACACTGAAGCTTTCTTT	CASSEDRNTEAFF	-	-	TRBV6-1	TRBJ1-1
TGCGCCAGCAGCCAAGACCCGGGACTAGCGGCCGGTGAGCAGTTCTTC	CASSQDPGLAAGEQFF	TRBD2	-	TRBV4-1	TRBJ2-1
TGTGCCAGCAGCGTACTAGCAACCGGGGAGCTGTTTTTT	CASSVLATGELFF	-	-	TRBV11-3	TRBJ2-2
TGTGCCATCAGTGAGTCGGAGGGCTGGGAGACCCAGTACTTC	CAISESEGWETQYF	-	-	TRBV10-3	TRBJ2-5
TGTGCCAGCAGCTTTAAAGAGACCCAGTACTTC	CASSFKETQYF	-	-	TRBV7-9	TRBJ2-5
TGTGCCAGCAGTTTGAGCATCGGGGCAGGGGGCACTGAAGCTTTCTTT	CASSLSIGAGGTEAFF	TRBD1	-	TRBV28	TRBJ1-1
TGTGCCAGCACTGGACAGGGGAGGTACGAGCAGTACTTC	CASTGQGRYEQYF	TRBD1	-	TRBV2	TRBJ2-7
TGCACCAGCAGCCAAGACGAGCGGCGGGCCAAAAACATTCAGTACTTC	CTSSQDERRAKNIQYF	-	-	TRBV1	TRBJ2-4
TGTGCCAGCAGCTTAGCAGGGCGCGGGAGAGCTTTCTTT	CASSLAGRGRAFF	-	once	TRBV7-2	TRBJ1-1
TGTGCCAGCAGTTATAGCGGGAGGAACACTGAAGCTTTCTTT	CASSYSGRNTEAFF	-	-	TRBV28	TRBJ1-1
TGTGCCAGCAGCCCGGGACAGGGACCAGATACGCAGTATTTT	CASSPGQGPDTQYF	TRBD1	-	TRBV6-6	TRBJ2-3
TGTGCCAGCAAAAGTGGGACACTCACAGATACGCAGTATTTT	CASKSGTLTDTQYF	-	-	TRBV6-5	TRBJ2-3
TGTGCCCCACCCCCGACAGGGTGGAAAGAGACCCAGTACTTC	CAPPPTGWKETQYF	TRBD1	-	TRBV30	TRBJ2-5